One sample yielded the 16 T cell receptor beta chains listed below, sequenced in a study of shared clonotypes between healthy human individuals. TCRdb's table, derived via immunoSEQ multiplex PCR, lists solely in-frame clones and lacks some. The table shows a few million clones, with around 90% occurring only once. Sequencing was done on a sample of naive CD4+ T cells from PBMCs. As for subset: CD45RA+ positively selected. All receptors derive from a man aged 18 to 29 in good health. Some clones in this sample may be carry-over from other donors' samples.

Comment on this clone: Other DNA sequences of this sample code for an identical CDR3. The chain couples TRBV11-3 to TRBJ2-2, with D unresolved. V lost 2 bases, J lost 5 bases, and 3 bases lay in between. Per the germline V gene, CDR1 is SGHNT and CDR2 is YENEEA. CDR3 length: 12 residues. The CDR3 nucleotides are TGTGCCAGCAGCTTACGGACCGGGGAGCTGTTTTTT. It yields the protein CASSLRTGELFF.

This clone was picked up a small number of times. V and J are TRBV18 and TRBJ2-1; D is unclear. V lost 3 bases and J 3 bases, leaving 12 bases between the germline ends. Germline values: CDR1 KGHSH, CDR2 LQKENI. This CDR3 has 15 residues. DNA for the CDR3: TGTGCCAGCTCACCTCTCGGCGGATTCTACAATGAGCAGTTCTTC. Protein sequence: CASSPLGGFYNEQFF.

The J gene is TRBJ1-2, the V gene TRBV7-6, with 10 positions matching TRBD1. The CDR3 runs 15 residues. The ends lost 5 bases at V and 4 bases at J; junction bases unmatched: 7. CDR1 is SGHVS and CDR2 is FNYEAQ in the germline V gene. This CDR3 reads CASSPRTGGPYGYTF. The CDR3, as DNA: TGTGCCAGCAGCCCACGGACAGGGGGGCCCTATGGCTACACCTTC.

In its sample, this clone was seen once. The rearrangement joins TRBV27 to TRBJ1-2; maybe TRBD1 (5 bases). Trimming left V 3 bases short and J 7 bases short, with 12 bases between. Per the germline V gene, CDR1 is MNHEY and CDR2 is SMNVEV (reference sequence). The CDR3 is 13 amino acids. CDR3 residues: CASSFWGTGGYTF. CDR3 DNA sequence: TGTGCCAGCAGTTTCTGGGGGACGGGTGGCTACACCTTC.

This clone has a single count. The gene calls are TRBV5-6 and TRBJ2-1; 12 positions match TRBD2. The CDR3 spans 17 residues. V gave up 4 bases and J gave up 3 bases; unmatched junction bases: 8. The germline gives CDR1 SGHDT, CDR2 YYEEEE. The CDR3 coding sequence is TGTGCCAGCAGCCCCTACCCGACTAGCGGGAGCTACAATGAGCAGTTCTTC. Encoded protein: CASSPYPTSGSYNEQFF.

In its sample, this clone was seen a few times. The CDR3 here is CSVSSGSDPTDTQYF. As DNA, the CDR3 is TGCAGCGTGTCTAGCGGGAGCGACCCAACAGATACGCAGTATTTT. The genes are TRBV29-1 and TRBJ2-3; TRBD2 matches 10 bases. The V gene's germline CDR1 is SQVTM and CDR2 ANQGSEA. This CDR3 is 15 amino acids long. J gave up 3 bases and V 6 bases, and 9 bases lay outside the gene matches.

The V gene is TRBV6-5, the J gene TRBJ1-1, with 9 bases identical to TRBD1. Looked up from germline, CDR1 is MNHEY and CDR2 is SVGAGI. V was pared by 5 bases and J by 5 bases, with 9 bases of the junction left unmatched. The length of the CDR3 is 15 residues. The CDR3 reads CASSRSGQGRTEAFF. The CDR3 DNA reads as TGTGCCAGCAGTCGATCGGGACAGGGAAGGACTGAAGCTTTCTTT.

The V call is TRBV28, the J call TRBJ2-2; 7 bases line up with TRBD2. Germline trimming cut 0 bases from V and 5 bases from J; bases unmatched to any gene: 6. The CDR3 has 16 residues. Looked up from germline, CDR1 is MDHEN and CDR2 is SYDVKM. CDR3 in DNA: TGTGCCAGCAGTTTATGGTCGGCTAGCGGTACCGGGGAGCTGTTTTTT. Its protein is CASSLWSASGTGELFF.

This clone was seen only once. The chain combines TRBV7-2 with TRBJ1-2; 7 bases agree with TRBD1. V shed 1 base and J 6 bases; nucleotides not matched to a gene: 5. The CDR3 length is 14 residues. Germline CDR1 and CDR2: SGHTA and FQGNSA. This CDR3 reads CASSLVTGADGYTF. As DNA, the CDR3 is TGTGCCAGCAGCTTAGTAACAGGGGCGGATGGCTACACCTTC.

The chain employs TRBV7-9 and TRBJ2-2, with D possibly being TRBD2 (6 bases). CDR1 SEHNR and CDR2 FQNEAQ come from the germline V gene (reference sequence). Trimming removed 6 bases at V and 4 bases at J, with 12 bases between. This CDR3 is 14 amino acids long. CDR3 DNA sequence: TGTGCCAGCAGTCAACGGGGGTCCACCGGGGAGCTGTTTTTT. Translation: CASSQRGSTGELFF.

This clone has just a few counts. V gene TRBV7-9 combines with J gene TRBJ1-4; D possibly corresponds to TRBD1 (6 bases). V lost 3 bases to trimming and J lost 8 bases, with 16 bases between them. The CDR3 is 15 amino acids. The germline V gene encodes CDR1 SEHNR and CDR2 FQNEAQ (reference sequence). In nucleotides, the CDR3 is TGTGCCAGCAGCTTGTTCACAGGGTTGAGGGAAAAACTGTTTTTT. Its translation: CASSLFTGLREKLFF.

The chain carries TRBV6-1 and TRBJ1-3; no clear D gene. The V gene lost 7 bases and the J gene lost 4 bases, with 17 bases spanning the gap. From germline, CDR1 is MNHNS and CDR2 SASEGT. The CDR3 has 15 residues. CDR3 residues: CASKRIDTSGNTIYF. The CDR3 coding sequence is TGTGCCAGCAAAAGGATTGACACGTCCGGAAACACCATATATTTT.

The genes are TRBV7-9 and TRBJ1-3; D gene ambiguous. CDR1 and CDR2 from the germline V gene are SEHNR and FQNEAQ (reference sequence). CDR3 length equals 15 residues. V lost 0 bases and J lost 2, with 8 bases in between. The CDR3 DNA follows: TGTGCCAGCAGCTTAGCTAATATCGCTGGAAACACCATATATTTT. It is translated as CASSLANIAGNTIYF.

Regarding this clone: The sample holds other DNA sequences that translate to the same CDR3. The V gene is TRBV5-1, the J gene TRBJ2-7; 11 nucleotides line up with TRBD2. This CDR3 contains 15 residues. J was trimmed by 1 base and V by 2 bases; bases with no gene match: 2. Per germline, CDR1 SGHRS and CDR2 YFSETQ. CDR3 in DNA: TGCGCCAGCAGCTTCAGACTAGCGGGATCCTACGAGCAGTACTTC. This translates into CASSFRLAGSYEQYF.

V usage is TRBV18 and J usage is TRBJ2-7, with a weak D call TRBD2 (6 bases). Germline CDR1 is KGHSH and CDR2 is LQKENI. V was pared by 1 base and J by 0 bases, with 19 bases between. This CDR3 has 18 residues. This CDR3 reads CASSPLPRSSAFSYEQYF. CDR3 nucleotide sequence: TGTGCCAGCTCACCACTCCCTCGTTCTAGCGCATTCTCCTACGAGCAGTACTTC.

Worth noting for this clone: The same CDR3 arises from other DNA sequences in this sample as well. The chain carries TRBV7-2 and TRBJ1-2; 7 positions agree with TRBD1. Germline CDR1 and CDR2: SGHTA and FQGNSA. V trimming: 1 base; J trimming: 2 bases; junction bases outside the gene matches: 1. The CDR3 runs to 14 residues. CDR3: CASSLDRGNYGYTF. The CDR3 DNA sequence: TGTGCCAGCAGCTTAGACAGGGGCAACTATGGCTACACCTTC.